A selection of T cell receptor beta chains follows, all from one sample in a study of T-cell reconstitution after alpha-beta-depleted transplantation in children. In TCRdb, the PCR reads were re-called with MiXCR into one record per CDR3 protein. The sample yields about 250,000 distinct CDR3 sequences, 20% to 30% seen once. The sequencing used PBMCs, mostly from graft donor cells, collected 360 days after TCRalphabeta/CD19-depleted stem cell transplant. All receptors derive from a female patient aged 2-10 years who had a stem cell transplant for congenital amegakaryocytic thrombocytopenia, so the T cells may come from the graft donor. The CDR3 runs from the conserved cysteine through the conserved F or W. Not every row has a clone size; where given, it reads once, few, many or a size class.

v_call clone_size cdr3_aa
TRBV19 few CASSIRTANQPQHF
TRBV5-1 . CASSLALAGELFF
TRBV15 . CATSFSGQETQYF
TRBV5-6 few CASSLVRQPYEQYF
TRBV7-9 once CASSAWDRGSYNSPLHF
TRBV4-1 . CASSQGIAGGETQYF
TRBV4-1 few CASSQAGGTTEAFF
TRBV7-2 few CASSRRGGNTEAFF
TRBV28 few CASSLPQGVSTEAFF
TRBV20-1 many CSARLRESTDTQYF
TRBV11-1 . CASSSRDRREQYF
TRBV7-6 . CASSFGFGGQTEAFF
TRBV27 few CASSSGGSGNQPQHF
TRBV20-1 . CRSSVARKNTEAFF
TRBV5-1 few CASSLALREGQGYEQYF
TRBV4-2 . CASSQGRQNTEAFF
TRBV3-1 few CASTARGTEAFF
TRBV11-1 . CAISLRLTSGSTDTQYF
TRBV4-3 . CASSPTGGTDTQYF
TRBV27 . CASALLSSDTQYF
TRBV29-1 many CSAPTGGNTYNEQFF
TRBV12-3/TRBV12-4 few CASSSQRGTTGELFF
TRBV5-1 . CASSPGRNTYEQYF
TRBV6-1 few CASSRLGQGNSPLHF
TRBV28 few CASSLLFPGQGLTGELFF
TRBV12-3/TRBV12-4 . CASSLTHQETQYF
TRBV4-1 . CASSQPGQVTMRGYTF
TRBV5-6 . CASSHRGAGGIYYNEQFF
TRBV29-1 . CSVDPGTTSNYGYTF
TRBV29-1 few CSVVGPDALNTEAFF
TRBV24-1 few CATSDTKTGSYEQYF
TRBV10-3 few CANKERGPRYEQYF
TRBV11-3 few CASSLVFRGASWAYNEQFF
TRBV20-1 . CSASAVGYTIYF
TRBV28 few CASSLPHATYNEQFF
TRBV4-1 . CASSQDSAYQETQYF
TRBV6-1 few CASSPGTEFYSNQPQHF
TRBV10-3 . CAISQAAGVLNEQFF
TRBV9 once CASSVGTSGFETQYF
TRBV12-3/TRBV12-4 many CASSLVPDTQYF
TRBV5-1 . CASFRGDDTTDTQYF
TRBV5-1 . CASIPGGQSMNTEAFF
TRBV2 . CASTGRPNQPQHF
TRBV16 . CASSQLSGAYSNQPQHF
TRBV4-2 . CASSPKGRTDEAFF
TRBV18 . CASSPRSGNEQYF
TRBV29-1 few CSVGVAGGTDTQYF
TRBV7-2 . CASSPTRGNTEAFF
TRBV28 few CASSYISYEQYF
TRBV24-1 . CATSDPGTSGSSGELFF
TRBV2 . CASNTQGSYEQYF
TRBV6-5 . CASSYYPDRAYEQYF
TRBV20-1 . CSATAGDQPQHF
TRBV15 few CATRGGTARSSSYEQYF
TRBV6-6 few CASRLTGINEQFF